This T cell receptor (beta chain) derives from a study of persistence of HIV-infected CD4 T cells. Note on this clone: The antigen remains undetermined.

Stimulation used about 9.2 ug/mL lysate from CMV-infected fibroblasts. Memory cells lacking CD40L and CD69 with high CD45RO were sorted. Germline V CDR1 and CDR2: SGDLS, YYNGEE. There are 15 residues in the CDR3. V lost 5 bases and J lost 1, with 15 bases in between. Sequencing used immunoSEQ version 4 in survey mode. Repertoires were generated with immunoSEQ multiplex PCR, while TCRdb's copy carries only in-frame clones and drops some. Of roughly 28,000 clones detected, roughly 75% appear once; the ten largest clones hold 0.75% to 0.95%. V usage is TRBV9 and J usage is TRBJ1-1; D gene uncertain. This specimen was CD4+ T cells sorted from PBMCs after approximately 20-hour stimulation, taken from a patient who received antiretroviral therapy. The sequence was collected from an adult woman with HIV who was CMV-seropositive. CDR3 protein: CASSRLGKANTEAFF. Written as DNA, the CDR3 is TGTGCCAGCAGTCGACTCGGCAAGGCGAACACTGAAGCTTTCTTT.